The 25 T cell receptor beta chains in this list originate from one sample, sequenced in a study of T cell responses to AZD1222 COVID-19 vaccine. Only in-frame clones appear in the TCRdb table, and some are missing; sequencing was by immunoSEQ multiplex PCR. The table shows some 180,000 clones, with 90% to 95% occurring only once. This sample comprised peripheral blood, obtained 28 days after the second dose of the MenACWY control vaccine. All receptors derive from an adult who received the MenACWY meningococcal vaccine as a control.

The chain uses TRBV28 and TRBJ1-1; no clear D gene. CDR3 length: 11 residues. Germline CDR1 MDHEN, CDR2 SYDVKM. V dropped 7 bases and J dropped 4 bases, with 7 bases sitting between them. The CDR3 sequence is CASIYGTEAFF. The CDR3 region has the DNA TGTGCCAGCATTTACGGCACTGAAGCTTTCTTT.

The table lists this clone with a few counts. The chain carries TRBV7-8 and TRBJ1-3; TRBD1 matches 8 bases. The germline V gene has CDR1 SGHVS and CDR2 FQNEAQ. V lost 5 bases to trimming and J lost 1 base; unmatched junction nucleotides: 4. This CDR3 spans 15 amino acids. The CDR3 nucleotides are TGTGCCAGCAGCCTGACAGGGGCGTCTGGAAACACCATATATTTT. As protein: CASSLTGASGNTIYF.

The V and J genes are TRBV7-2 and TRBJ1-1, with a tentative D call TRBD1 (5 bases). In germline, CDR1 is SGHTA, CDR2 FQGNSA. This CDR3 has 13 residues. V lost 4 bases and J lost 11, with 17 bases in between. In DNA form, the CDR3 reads TGTGCCAGCAGCTCGGTCGGGGGGGTCGCCGCTTTCTTT. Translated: CASSSVGGVAAFF.

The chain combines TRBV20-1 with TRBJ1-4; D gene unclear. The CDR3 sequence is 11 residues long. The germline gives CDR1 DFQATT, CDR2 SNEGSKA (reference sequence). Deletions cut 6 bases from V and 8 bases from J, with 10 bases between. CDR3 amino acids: CSAPSREKLFF. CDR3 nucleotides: TGCAGTGCCCCAAGTAGGGAAAAACTGTTTTTT.

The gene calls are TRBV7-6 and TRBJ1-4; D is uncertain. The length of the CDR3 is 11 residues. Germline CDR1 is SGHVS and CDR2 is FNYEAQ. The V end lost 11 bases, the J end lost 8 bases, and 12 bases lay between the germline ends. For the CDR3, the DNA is TGTGCCTGCCACTCCGGGGAAAAACTGTTTTTT. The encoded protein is CACHSGEKLFF.

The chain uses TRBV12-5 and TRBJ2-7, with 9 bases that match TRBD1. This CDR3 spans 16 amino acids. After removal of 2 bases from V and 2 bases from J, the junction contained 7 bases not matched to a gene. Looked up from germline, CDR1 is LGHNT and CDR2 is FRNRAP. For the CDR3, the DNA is TGTGCTAGTGGTTTGACAACCGGGACAGGGACCTACGAGCAGTACTTC. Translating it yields CASGLTTGTGTYEQYF. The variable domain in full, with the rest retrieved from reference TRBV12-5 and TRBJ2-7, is DARVTQTPRHKVTEMGQEVTMRCQPILGHNTVFWYRQTMMQGLELLAYFRNRAPLDDSGMPKDRFSAEMPDATLATLKIQPSEPRDSAVYFCASGLTTGTGTYEQYFGPGTRLTVT.

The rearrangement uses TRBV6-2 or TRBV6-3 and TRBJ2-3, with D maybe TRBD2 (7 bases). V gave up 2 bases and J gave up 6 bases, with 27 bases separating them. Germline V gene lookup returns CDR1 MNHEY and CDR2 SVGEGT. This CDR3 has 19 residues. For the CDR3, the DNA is TGTGCCAGCAGTTACCCTGTTGGCGCGGGGGCCATATCTGGGGATACGCAGTATTTT. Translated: CASSYPVGAGAISGDTQYF.

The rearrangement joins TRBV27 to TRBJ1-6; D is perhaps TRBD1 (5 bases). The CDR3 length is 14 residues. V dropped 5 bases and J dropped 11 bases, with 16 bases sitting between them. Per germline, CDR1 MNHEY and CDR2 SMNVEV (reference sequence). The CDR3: CASSPTTGEPPLHF. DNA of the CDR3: TGTGCCAGCAGTCCTACGACGGGGGAGCCACCCCTCCACTTT.

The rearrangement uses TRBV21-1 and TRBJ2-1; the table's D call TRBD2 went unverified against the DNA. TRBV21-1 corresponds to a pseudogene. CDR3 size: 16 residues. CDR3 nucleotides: TGTGCCAGCACCGGACCGGGACTCACCTCCTACAATGAGCAGTTCTTC. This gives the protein CASTGPGLTSYNEQFF.

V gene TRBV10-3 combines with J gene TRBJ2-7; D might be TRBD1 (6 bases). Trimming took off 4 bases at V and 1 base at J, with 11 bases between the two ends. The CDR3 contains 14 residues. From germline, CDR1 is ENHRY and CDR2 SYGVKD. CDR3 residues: CAISGTAGSYEQYF. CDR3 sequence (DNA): TGTGCCATCAGTGGGACAGCAGGATCCTACGAGCAGTACTTC.

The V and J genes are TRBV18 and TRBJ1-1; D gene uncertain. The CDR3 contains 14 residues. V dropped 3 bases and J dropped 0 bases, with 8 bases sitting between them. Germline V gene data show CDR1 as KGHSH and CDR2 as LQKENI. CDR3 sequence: CASSPDVVNTEAFF. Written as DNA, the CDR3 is TGTGCCAGCTCACCCGACGTTGTGAACACTGAAGCTTTCTTT.

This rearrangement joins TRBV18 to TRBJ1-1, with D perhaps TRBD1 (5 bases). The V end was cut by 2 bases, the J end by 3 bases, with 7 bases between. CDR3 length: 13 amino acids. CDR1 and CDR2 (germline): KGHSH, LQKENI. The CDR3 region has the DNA TGTGCCAGCTCACCAATGGGGGACACTGAAGCTTTCTTT. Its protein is CASSPMGDTEAFF.

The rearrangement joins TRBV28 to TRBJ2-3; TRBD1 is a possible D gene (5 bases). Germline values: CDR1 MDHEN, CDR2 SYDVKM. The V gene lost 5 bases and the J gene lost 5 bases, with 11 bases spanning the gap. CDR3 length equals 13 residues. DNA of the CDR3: TGTGCCAGCAGTCTGCCTCAGGGAGATACGCAGTATTTT. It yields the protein CASSLPQGDTQYF.

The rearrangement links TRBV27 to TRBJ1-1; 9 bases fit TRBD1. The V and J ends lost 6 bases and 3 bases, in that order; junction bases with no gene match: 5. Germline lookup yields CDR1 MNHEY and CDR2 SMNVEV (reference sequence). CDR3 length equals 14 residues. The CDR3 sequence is CASSKQGAHTEAFF. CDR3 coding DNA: TGTGCCAGCAGCAAACAGGGGGCGCACACTGAAGCTTTCTTT.

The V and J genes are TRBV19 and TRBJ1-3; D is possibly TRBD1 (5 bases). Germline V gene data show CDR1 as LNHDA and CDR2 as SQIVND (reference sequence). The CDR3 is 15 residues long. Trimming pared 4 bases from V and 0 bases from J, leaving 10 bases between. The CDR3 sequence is CASSTRGFSGNTIYF. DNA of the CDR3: TGTGCCAGTAGTACCCGGGGCTTCTCTGGAAACACCATATATTTT.

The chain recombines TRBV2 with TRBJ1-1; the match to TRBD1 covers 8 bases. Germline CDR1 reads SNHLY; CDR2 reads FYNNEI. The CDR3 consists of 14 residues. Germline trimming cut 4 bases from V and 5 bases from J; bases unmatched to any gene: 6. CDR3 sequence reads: CASSAQGARTEAFF. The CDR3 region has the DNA TGTGCCAGCAGTGCGCAGGGGGCGCGTACTGAAGCTTTCTTT.

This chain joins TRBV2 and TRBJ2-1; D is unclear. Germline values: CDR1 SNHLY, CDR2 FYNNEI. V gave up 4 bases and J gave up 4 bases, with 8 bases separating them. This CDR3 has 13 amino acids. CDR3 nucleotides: TGTGCCAGCAGTGGGGCAGTTTACAATGAGCAGTTCTTC. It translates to CASSGAVYNEQFF.

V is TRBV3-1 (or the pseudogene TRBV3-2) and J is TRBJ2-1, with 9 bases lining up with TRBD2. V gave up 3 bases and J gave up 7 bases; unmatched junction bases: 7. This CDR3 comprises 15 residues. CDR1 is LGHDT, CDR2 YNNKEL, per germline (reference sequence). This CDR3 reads CASSQRGGPGNEQFF. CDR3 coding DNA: TGTGCCAGCAGCCAGCGGGGGGGGCCGGGGAATGAGCAGTTCTTC.

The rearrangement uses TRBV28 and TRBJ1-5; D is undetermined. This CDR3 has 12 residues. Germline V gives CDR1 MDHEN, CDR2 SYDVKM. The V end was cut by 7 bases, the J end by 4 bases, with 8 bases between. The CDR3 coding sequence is TGTGCCAGCAAAGGGCAGAATCAGCCCCAGCATTTT. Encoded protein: CASKGQNQPQHF.

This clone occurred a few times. The CDR3 nucleotides read TGCGCCAGCAGCCCGTGGGACAGCAGCTACGAGCAGTACTTC. Residues: CASSPWDSSYEQYF. The V and J genes are TRBV5-1 and TRBJ2-7; 7 bases match TRBD1. The CDR3 has 14 residues. J lost 3 bases, V lost 4 bases, and 7 bases had no gene match. Germline CDR1 reads SGHRS; CDR2 reads YFSETQ. Filled out from reference TRBV5-1 and TRBJ2-7, the complete variable domain reads KAGVTQTPRYLIKTRGQQVTLSCSPISGHRSVSWYQQTPGQGLQFLFEYFSETQRNKGNFPGRFSGRQFSNSRSEMNVSTLELGDSALYLCASSPWDSSYEQYFGPGTRLTVT.

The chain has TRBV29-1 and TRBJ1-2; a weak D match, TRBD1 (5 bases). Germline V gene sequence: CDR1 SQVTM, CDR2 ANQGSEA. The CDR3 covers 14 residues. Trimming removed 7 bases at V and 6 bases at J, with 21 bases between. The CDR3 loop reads CSGGRDQPGHGYTF. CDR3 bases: TGCAGCGGTGGCCGGGACCAACCTGGCCATGGCTACACCTTC.

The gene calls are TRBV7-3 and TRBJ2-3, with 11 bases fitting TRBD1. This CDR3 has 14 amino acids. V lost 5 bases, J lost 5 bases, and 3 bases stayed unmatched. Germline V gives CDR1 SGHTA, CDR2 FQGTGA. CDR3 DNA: TGTGCCAGCAGCAAGGACAGGGGGCTAGATACGCAGTATTTT. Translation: CASSKDRGLDTQYF.

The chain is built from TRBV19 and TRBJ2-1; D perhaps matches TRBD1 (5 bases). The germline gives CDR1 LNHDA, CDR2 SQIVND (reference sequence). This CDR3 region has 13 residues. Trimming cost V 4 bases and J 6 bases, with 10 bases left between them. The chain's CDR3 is CASSTTGPNEQFF. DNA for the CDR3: TGTGCCAGTAGTACTACAGGACCCAATGAGCAGTTCTTC. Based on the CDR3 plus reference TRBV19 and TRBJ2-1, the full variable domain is DGGITQSPKYLFRKEGQNVTLSCEQNLNHDAMYWYRQDPGQGLRLIYYSQIVNDFQKGDIAEGYSVSREKKESFPLTVTSAQKNPTAFYLCASSTTGPNEQFFGPGTRLTVL.

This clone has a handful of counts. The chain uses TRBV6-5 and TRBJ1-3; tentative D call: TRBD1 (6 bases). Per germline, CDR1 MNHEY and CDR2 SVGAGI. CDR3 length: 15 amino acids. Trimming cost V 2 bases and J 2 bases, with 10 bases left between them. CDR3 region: CASSYRGAPGNTIYF. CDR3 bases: TGTGCCAGCAGTTACCGGGGGGCGCCTGGAAACACCATATATTTT.

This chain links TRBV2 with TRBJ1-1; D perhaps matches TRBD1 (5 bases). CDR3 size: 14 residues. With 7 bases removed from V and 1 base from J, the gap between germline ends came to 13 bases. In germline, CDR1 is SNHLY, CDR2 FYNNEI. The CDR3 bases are TGTGCCAGCAACAGAGCGGGGGGGAACACTGAAGCTTTCTTT. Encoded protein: CASNRAGGNTEAFF.